A single sample gave rise to the 14 T cell receptor beta chains below, sequenced in a study of blood T cell repertoires in COVID-19. The table came from immunoSEQ multiplex PCR; TCRdb's copy has only in-frame clones and leaves some out. The sample records approximately 260,000 clones, approximately 82% being singletons. The sample was peripheral blood. The source is a man aged 55-75 years who had recovered from COVID-19.

The chain uses TRBV19 and TRBJ1-3, with D perhaps TRBD1 (5 bases). This CDR3 has 15 residues. CDR1 and CDR2 from the germline V gene are LNHDA and SQIVND (reference sequence). Trimming pared 8 bases from V and 0 bases from J, leaving 14 bases between. The CDR3 is CASSPQVLSGNTIYF. The CDR3 DNA follows: TGTGCCAGTTCCCCACAGGTCCTCTCTGGAAACACCATATATTTT.

This chain connects TRBV5-4 to TRBJ1-1, with a weak D call TRBD1 (5 bases). The CDR3 is made up of 15 amino acids. Germline loops: CDR1 SGHNT, CDR2 YYREEE (reference sequence). Trimming pared 4 bases from V and 0 bases from J, leaving 13 bases between. The DNA of the CDR3 is TGTGCCAGCAGCCCGCCGACAGCCATGAACACTGAAGCTTTCTTT. Its protein product is CASSPPTAMNTEAFF.

The chain recombines TRBV11-2 with TRBJ2-5; TRBD1 matches 11 bases. The germline gives CDR1 SGHAT, CDR2 FQNNGV. Losses at the gene ends were 3 bases for V and 5 bases for J; bases not matched to a gene: 8. The CDR3 runs 16 residues. This chain's CDR3 is CASSLGTGGVVETQYF. CDR3 DNA: TGTGCCAGCAGCTTGGGGACAGGGGGTGTAGTGGAGACCCAGTACTTC.

The genes are TRBV9 and TRBJ1-3; TRBD1 matches at 7 bases. Germline CDR1 reads SGDLS; CDR2 reads YYNGEE. Losses at the gene ends were 3 bases for V and 0 bases for J; bases not matched to a gene: 3. This CDR3 has 15 residues. This CDR3 is CASSDRGSSGNTIYF. CDR3 DNA sequence: TGTGCCAGCAGCGACAGGGGCAGCTCTGGAAACACCATATATTTT.

The chain is built from TRBV10-3 and TRBJ1-1, with D possibly being TRBD1 (6 bases). Germline CDR1 and CDR2: ENHRY and SYGVKD. The CDR3 is 14 amino acids. Deletions cut 2 bases from V and 2 bases from J, with 9 bases between. The CDR3 reads CAISEVQGNTEAFF. The DNA for the CDR3 is TGTGCCATCAGTGAGGTACAGGGAAACACTGAAGCTTTCTTT.

The V call is TRBV29-1, the J call TRBJ1-2, with TRBD1 as a possible D gene (5 bases). V was shortened by 7 bases and J by 7 bases, with 25 bases between the two germline ends. This CDR3 spans 15 amino acids. Germline CDR1 is SQVTM and CDR2 is ANQGSEA. The CDR3 DNA follows: TGCAGCGCGGAGGAGGGGTTGGTGGGGGTTAGTGGCTACACCTTC. Protein product: CSAEEGLVGVSGYTF.

This clone was seen only once. The chain employs TRBV29-1 and TRBJ1-2; D might be TRBD1 (5 bases). The CDR3 length is 13 residues. Trimming took off 0 bases at V and 7 bases at J, with 12 bases between the two ends. Looked up from germline, CDR1 is SQVTM and CDR2 is ANQGSEA. CDR3 nucleotides: TGCAGCGTTGAAGAACGTCAGGGACTTGGCTACACCTTC. This gives the protein CSVEERQGLGYTF. Full variable domain (missing parts from reference TRBV29-1 and TRBJ1-2): SAVISQKPSRDICQRGTSLTIQCQVDSQVTMMFWYRQQPGQSLTLIATANQGSEATYESGFVIDKFPISRPNLTFSTLTVSNMSPEDSSIYLCSVEERQGLGYTFGSGTRLTVV.

The V and J genes are TRBV3-1 (or the pseudogene TRBV3-2) and TRBJ1-2; D unresolved. The germline V gene encodes CDR1 LGHDT and CDR2 YNNKEL (reference sequence). V lost 0 bases, J lost 8 bases, and 10 bases lay in between. This CDR3 has 13 amino acids. For the CDR3, the DNA is TGTGCCAGCAGCCAAGATCGTCGAAGCGGCTACACCTTC. Its translation: CASSQDRRSGYTF.

This clone was recorded a few times. The gene calls are TRBV29-1 and TRBJ1-4, with 7 positions matching TRBD1. Per germline, CDR1 SQVTM and CDR2 ANQGSEA. CDR3 length: 12 amino acids. Trimming at V came to 4 bases and at J to 10 bases, leaving 6 bases not matched to a gene. The CDR3 region is CSVVLGGTKLFF. CDR3 sequence (DNA): TGCAGCGTTGTATTAGGGGGCACAAAACTGTTTTTT.

The rearrangement joins TRBV7-8 to TRBJ2-3; weak D call: TRBD2 (6 bases). Trimming removed 2 bases at V and 3 bases at J, with 33 bases between. Germline V CDR1 and CDR2: SGHVS, FQNEAQ. This CDR3 spans 22 amino acids. CDR3 protein: CASSLSATVGGKRRVGTDTQYF. CDR3 coding DNA: TGTGCCAGCAGCTTATCGGCCACCGTCGGGGGTAAGCGGAGGGTGGGGACAGATACGCAGTATTTT.

The rearrangement links TRBV27 to TRBJ2-7; 11 nucleotides line up with TRBD2. J was trimmed by 4 bases and V by 5 bases; bases with no gene match: 13. Germline CDR1 reads MNHEY; CDR2 reads SMNVEV (reference sequence). The CDR3 is 17 amino acids. The CDR3 reads CASSTRTSGRDSYEQYF. CDR3 in DNA: TGTGCCAGCAGTACACGAACTAGCGGGAGAGATAGTTACGAGCAGTACTTC.

This clone turned up a few times. The chain joins TRBV9 to TRBJ1-6; D call uncertain. The V gene's germline CDR1 is SGDLS and CDR2 YYNGEE. The CDR3 is made up of 15 amino acids. The V and J ends lost 4 bases and 3 bases respectively, with 11 bases between them. The CDR3 DNA sequence: TGTGCCAGCAGCCCCGCGGGCAGCTATAATTCACCCCTCCACTTT. Protein product: CASSPAGSYNSPLHF.

The chain has TRBV19 and TRBJ1-4, with 8 bases fitting TRBD1. Unmatched junction bases numbered 11, after V lost 5 bases and J lost 9 bases. This CDR3 contains 15 residues. In germline, CDR1 is LNHDA, CDR2 SQIVND (reference sequence). CDR3 sequence reads: CASSDAGTGMKKLFF. For the CDR3, the DNA is TGTGCCAGTAGTGACGCCGGGACAGGAATGAAAAAACTGTTTTTT.

In its sample, this clone was seen once. The chain combines TRBV7-2 with TRBJ1-3, with D unclear. The CDR3 extends over 16 amino acids. Trimming removed 1 base at V and 0 bases at J, with 10 bases between. Germline CDR1 reads SGHTA; CDR2 reads FQGNSA. The CDR3 DNA reads as TGTGCCAGCAGCTTAGTCTCAGTCAGCTCTGGAAACACCATATATTTT. It codes for CASSLVSVSSGNTIYF.